Below, 32 T cell receptor beta chains from the same sample are listed, as sequenced in a study of blood T cell repertoires in COVID-19. Profiled with immunoSEQ multiplex PCR; TCRdb holds only in-frame clones, not every one. The sample yields about 170,000 clones, roughly 91% seen once. Sequenced input: peripheral blood. The receptors derive from a man in his late teens or twenties with COVID-19, enrolled during active disease.

This chain connects TRBV30 to TRBJ1-2, with D hard to call. V lost 5 bases, J lost 0 bases, and 10 bases lay in between. In germline, CDR1 is GTSNPN, CDR2 SVGIG (reference sequence). The CDR3 loop spans 13 amino acids. CDR3 sequence reads: CAWGGSPNYGYTF. The DNA of the CDR3 is TGTGCCTGGGGCGGTAGTCCTAACTATGGCTACACCTTC.

This sequence joins TRBV7-9 and TRBJ2-1, with D possibly being TRBD1 (6 bases). Trimming removed 5 bases from V and 8 bases from J, with 10 bases in between. The CDR3 length is 12 residues. Germline V gene data show CDR1 as SEHNR and CDR2 as FQNEAQ (reference sequence). The CDR3 region is CASSLNRDEQFF. As DNA, the CDR3 is TGTGCCAGCAGCCTTAACAGGGATGAGCAGTTCTTC.

The rearrangement joins TRBV27 to TRBJ2-5, with 13 positions matching TRBD2. V gave up 4 bases and J gave up 1 base; unmatched junction bases: 12. Germline lookup yields CDR1 MNHEY and CDR2 SMNVEV (reference sequence). The length of the CDR3 is 19 residues. CDR3: CASSYRGLAGVGSQETQYF. Written as DNA, the CDR3 is TGTGCCAGCAGTTACCGTGGACTAGCGGGAGTGGGGTCCCAAGAGACCCAGTACTTC.

The chain joins TRBV10-3 to TRBJ1-3; no clear D gene. Trimming stripped 7 bases from V and 2 bases from J, with 9 bases between. Germline V lookup: CDR1 ENHRY, CDR2 SYGVKD. The CDR3 extends over 13 amino acids. The CDR3 DNA reads TGTGCCATCACGATTTCGGCTGGAAACACCATATATTTT. Its translation: CAITISAGNTIYF.

The CDR3: CASSTRQGPWQPQHF. The CDR3 DNA reads as TGTGCCAGTAGTACACGACAGGGCCCTTGGCAGCCCCAGCATTTT. This chain connects TRBV19 to TRBJ1-5; TRBD1 aligns across 7 bases. CDR1 and CDR2 (germline): LNHDA, SQIVND (reference sequence). This CDR3 comprises 15 residues. With V trimmed by 4 bases and J by 7 bases, 10 bases remained unmatched.

The V call is TRBV28, the J call TRBJ2-1, with 10 bases identical to TRBD2. CDR1 and CDR2 from the germline V gene are MDHEN and SYDVKM. The CDR3 sequence is 15 residues long. V dropped 1 base and J dropped 8; count of bases not matched to a gene: 5. CDR3 in amino acids: CASSLFLAGADEQFF. The CDR3 nucleotides are TGTGCCAGCAGTTTATTCCTAGCGGGAGCGGATGAGCAGTTCTTC.

The chain couples TRBV28 to TRBJ1-1, with D maybe TRBD1 (6 bases). Trimming shortened V by 6 bases and J by 0 bases, and 11 bases separated the two germline ends. Germline loops: CDR1 MDHEN, CDR2 SYDVKM. This CDR3 is built from 14 residues. The CDR3 sequence is CASRYGTLNTEAFF. In DNA form, the CDR3 reads TGTGCCAGCAGGTACGGGACACTGAACACTGAAGCTTTCTTT.

V gene TRBV14 combines with J gene TRBJ2-1, with D possibly being TRBD2 (6 bases). The CDR3 is 14 residues long. Germline values: CDR1 SGHDN, CDR2 FVKESK. V was clipped by 3 bases and J by 4 bases, with 10 bases between them. The CDR3 is CASSQRGRYNEQFF. The CDR3, as DNA: TGTGCCAGCAGCCAGCGGGGCCGATACAATGAGCAGTTCTTC.

The gene calls are TRBV7-9 and TRBJ2-1; D uncertain. This CDR3 comprises 12 residues. From germline, CDR1 is SEHNR and CDR2 FQNEAQ (reference sequence). Trimming took off 3 bases at V and 8 bases at J, with 8 bases between the two ends. The CDR3 region is CASSFPIHEQFF. CDR3 nucleotides: TGTGCCAGCAGCTTCCCCATCCATGAGCAGTTCTTC.

V usage is TRBV15 and J usage is TRBJ2-1; 7 bases match TRBD1. CDR1 and CDR2 from the germline V gene are LNHNV and YYDKDF (reference sequence). With V trimmed by 1 base and J by 5 bases, 5 bases remained unmatched. This CDR3 has 15 amino acids. The CDR3 DNA sequence: TGTGCCACCAGCAGAGTCCGGGACAGCAACAATGAGCAGTTCTTC. Its protein product is CATSRVRDSNNEQFF.

This sequence joins TRBV9 and TRBJ1-5; a possible D gene is TRBD1 (5 bases). This CDR3 is built from 14 residues. V was cut by 6 bases and J by 0 bases, with 10 bases left in between. CDR1 is SGDLS, CDR2 YYNGEE, per germline. CDR3 residues: CASNQGDSNQPQHF. The CDR3 bases are TGTGCCAGCAACCAAGGGGATAGCAATCAGCCCCAGCATTTT. Looking up the rest from reference TRBV9 and TRBJ1-5 gives the full variable domain: DSGVTQTPKHLITATGQRVTLRCSPRSGDLSVYWYQQSLDQGLQFLIQYYNGEERAKGNILERFSAQQFPDLHSELNLSSLELGDSALYFCASNQGDSNQPQHFGDGTRLSIL.

The chain couples TRBV5-6 to TRBJ1-5; D unresolved. V lost 1 base and J 0 bases, leaving 14 bases between the germline ends. Germline assignment: CDR1 SGHDT and CDR2 YYEEEE. CDR3 size: 17 residues. In DNA, the CDR3 is TGTGCCAGCAGCTTGAGGAGGGAGCAGTATAGCAATCAGCCCCAGCATTTT. This sequence encodes CASSLRREQYSNQPQHF.

The genes are TRBV29-1 and TRBJ1-1, with a possible D match to TRBD1 (5 bases). There are 13 residues in the CDR3. Trimming left V 6 bases short and J 0 bases short, with 11 bases between. Germline assignment: CDR1 SQVTM and CDR2 ANQGSEA. The CDR3: CSVTMTVNTEAFF. The CDR3, as DNA: TGCAGCGTAACCATGACAGTGAACACTGAAGCTTTCTTT.

The chain couples TRBV30 to TRBJ2-3; D unclear. CDR3 size: 13 residues. With 5 bases removed from V and 0 bases from J, the gap between germline ends came to 9 bases. The germline V gene has CDR1 GTSNPN and CDR2 SVGIG (reference sequence). CDR3: CAWRSRSTDTQYF. Written as DNA, the CDR3 is TGTGCCTGGCGGAGTAGAAGCACAGATACGCAGTATTTT.

J is TRBJ2-7 and V is TRBV10-3, with D possibly matching TRBD1 (5 bases). Germline-derived CDR1 and CDR2 are ENHRY and SYGVKD. The V gene lost 6 bases and the J gene lost 1 base, with 10 bases spanning the gap. The CDR3 sequence is 13 residues long. This CDR3 reads CAIRKQVSYEQYF. CDR3 coding DNA: TGTGCCATCAGAAAACAGGTATCCTACGAGCAGTACTTC.

The count of this clone is one. This chain joins TRBV5-1 and TRBJ2-7; 10 bases match TRBD1. Germline V CDR1 and CDR2: SGHRS, YFSETQ. The CDR3 is 15 amino acids. V was clipped by 4 bases and J by 1 base; unmatched bases: 5. DNA for the CDR3: TGCGCCAGCAGCCTGGGGGGACAGGGGTCCTACGAGCAGTACTTC. Translated: CASSLGGQGSYEQYF.

The V call is TRBV27, the J call TRBJ2-1, with TRBD2 matching over 7 bases. Germline loops: CDR1 MNHEY, CDR2 SMNVEV (reference sequence). The CDR3 runs 14 residues. V shed 5 bases and J 5 bases; nucleotides not matched to a gene: 6. The CDR3: CASSRAGRDNEQFF. The CDR3 nucleotides read TGTGCCAGCAGTAGAGCGGGACGGGACAATGAGCAGTTCTTC.

This rearrangement joins TRBV23-1 to TRBJ2-1, with 7 bases identical to TRBD1. TRBV23-1 is marked as an open reading frame, function uncertain. The CDR3 runs to 19 residues. After removal of 0 bases from V and 1 base from J, the junction contained 12 bases not matched to a gene. CDR3 DNA: TGCGCCAGCAGTCAATCAGGGCACCGGACAGGCCCGTCCTACAATGAGCAGTTCTTC. Amino acids: CASSQSGHRTGPSYNEQFF.

The chain recombines TRBV7-2 with TRBJ2-2; possibly TRBD2 for D (5 bases). Trimming pared 0 bases from V and 7 bases from J, leaving 9 bases between. The CDR3 sequence is 14 residues long. Germline values: CDR1 SGHTA, CDR2 FQGNSA. In DNA, the CDR3 is TGTGCCAGCAGCTTAGCACTCCGGGGCGGGGAGCTGTTTTTT. Amino acid sequence: CASSLALRGGELFF.

This rearrangement joins TRBV11-3 to TRBJ2-3; 8 bases fit TRBD2. V lost 2 bases, J lost 3 bases, and 4 bases stayed unmatched. Germline-derived CDR1 and CDR2 are SGHNT and YENEEA. CDR3 length: 15 amino acids. The CDR3 sequence is CASSLNGRETDTQYF. DNA for the CDR3: TGTGCCAGCAGCTTAAACGGGAGGGAAACAGATACGCAGTATTTT.

This rearrangement joins TRBV12-3 or TRBV12-4 to TRBJ1-2; 7 positions match TRBD1. The CDR3 length is 12 residues. The ends lost 7 bases at V and 5 bases at J; junction bases unmatched: 4. The CDR3 loop reads CASTPGGYGYTF. The CDR3 region has the DNA TGTGCCAGCACCCCAGGGGGGTATGGCTACACCTTC.

This clone has just one count. V is TRBV3-1 (or the pseudogene TRBV3-2) and J is TRBJ2-7; 7 bases align to TRBD1. J was trimmed by 0 bases and V by 2 bases; bases with no gene match: 1. Germline V gives CDR1 LGHDT, CDR2 YNNKEL (reference sequence). This CDR3 is built from 14 residues. CDR3 loop: CASSQRQGSYEQYF. DNA for the CDR3: TGTGCCAGCAGCCAACGACAGGGCTCCTACGAGCAGTACTTC.

The rearrangement uses TRBV28 and TRBJ2-3, with 10 bases identical to TRBD2. Germline V gene sequence: CDR1 MDHEN, CDR2 SYDVKM. The trim removed 5 bases at V and 5 bases at J, leaving 7 bases unmatched. The CDR3 has 15 residues. In DNA, the CDR3 is TGTGCCAGCAGTCCCAACGGACTAGCGGAAGATACGCAGTATTTT. Translating gives CASSPNGLAEDTQYF.

The chain links TRBV28 to TRBJ1-5, with no clear D. Germline V gene sequence: CDR1 MDHEN, CDR2 SYDVKM. The V gene lost 8 bases and the J gene lost 7 bases, with 12 bases spanning the gap. CDR3 size: 12 residues. This CDR3 is CASSLATQPQHF. The CDR3 DNA reads as TGTGCCAGCTCGCTAGCCACCCAGCCCCAGCATTTT.

The chain combines TRBV7-2 with TRBJ2-2; no clear D. The length of the CDR3 is 18 residues. CDR1 and CDR2 from the germline V gene are SGHTA and FQGNSA. V was clipped by 3 bases and J by 3 bases, with 20 bases between them. Written as DNA, the CDR3 is TGTGCCAGCAGCTTTCTTGCGACCGAACCCCGGGACACCGGGGAGCTGTTTTTT. It encodes CASSFLATEPRDTGELFF.

The chain couples TRBV6-6 to TRBJ2-2, with 8 bases that match TRBD2. The germline V gene encodes CDR1 MNHNY and CDR2 SVGAGI (reference sequence). This CDR3 comprises 13 residues. Losses at the gene ends were 4 bases for V and 5 bases for J; bases not matched to a gene: 0. In nucleotides, the CDR3 is TGTGCCAGCAGTTCTAGCGGGACCGGGGAGCTGTTTTTT. Its protein product is CASSSSGTGELFF.

This clone has more than one count but fewer than ten. CDR3 nucleotides: TGTGCCAGCACGGGATATGACACAGATACGCAGTATTTT. Encoded protein: CASTGYDTDTQYF. The chain carries TRBV27 and TRBJ2-3; possibly TRBD2 for D (5 bases). CDR1 is MNHEY and CDR2 is SMNVEV in the germline V gene (reference sequence). The V and J ends lost 7 bases and 2 bases respectively, with 10 bases between them. This CDR3 has 13 amino acids.

The chain is built from TRBV20-1 and TRBJ2-2; D is undetermined. Germline CDR1 is DFQATT and CDR2 is SNEGSKA (reference sequence). V was cut by 3 bases and J by 6 bases, with 11 bases left in between. The CDR3 is made up of 13 amino acids. CDR3 in amino acids: CSASGPSSGELFF. CDR3 coding DNA: TGCAGTGCTAGTGGGCCTAGTTCCGGGGAGCTGTTTTTT.

This chain links TRBV7-2 with TRBJ1-2; D possibly corresponds to TRBD1 (5 bases). Per germline, CDR1 SGHTA and CDR2 FQGNSA. The V and J ends lost 5 bases and 5 bases respectively, with 21 bases between them. The CDR3 runs to 16 residues. CDR3 protein: CASSQSGGKVGYGYTF. CDR3 nucleotides: TGTGCCAGCAGCCAAAGTGGGGGGAAGGTTGGATATGGCTACACCTTC.

The V call is TRBV30, the J call TRBJ1-5, with TRBD1 matching 7 bases. The CDR3 is made up of 14 amino acids. Per germline, CDR1 GTSNPN and CDR2 SVGIG (reference sequence). V shed 2 bases, J shed 9 bases, and the junction held 10 bases outside the gene matches. In DNA, the CDR3 is TGTGCCTGGAGTCCAGACAGGGCCCCGCCGCCCCAGCATTTT. As protein: CAWSPDRAPPPQHF.

By share, this clone ranks as medium-sized. The chain joins TRBV21-1 to TRBJ2-7; TRBD2 is the table's D call and was not checked against the DNA. TRBV21-1 represents a pseudogene. The CDR3 contains 12 residues. The CDR3 coding sequence is TGTGCCAGCAGCAACAGAGGTGGCGAGCAGTACTTC. Translating gives CASSNRGGEQYF.

The chain recombines TRBV16 with TRBJ2-1, with a tentative D call TRBD2 (7 bases). Germline CDR1 and CDR2: KGHSY and FQNENV. The CDR3 runs 16 residues. The V and J ends lost 2 bases and 0 bases respectively, with 11 bases between them. Here the CDR3 reads CASSQGGGPSYNEQFF. The CDR3 bases are TGTGCCAGCAGCCAAGGGGGGGGGCCCTCCTACAATGAGCAGTTCTTC. Together with reference TRBV16 and TRBJ2-1, the CDR3 gives the full variable domain: GEEVAQTPKHLVRGEGQKAKLYCAPIKGHSYVFWYQQVLKNEFKFLISFQNENVFDETGMPKERFSAKCLPNSPCSLEIQATKLEDSAVYFCASSQGGGPSYNEQFFGPGTRLTVL.